This T cell receptor (beta chain) was sequenced during a study of human T cells and chemical hapten exposure. Time point in this sample: pre-sensitization, week 0. The treatment is: therapeutic diphenylcyclopropenone sensitization with weekly scalp DPC. The drawing of blood occurred before each patch test was applied. CDR1 and CDR2 from the germline V gene are MDHEN and SYDVKM. This CDR3 has 15 residues. V shed 3 bases and J shed 0 bases, with 9 bases lying between them. In its sample, this clonotype was seen a few times. Its antigen is unidentified. Original processing notes: Samples had a median of 95,638 TCRs, ranging roughly 23,224 to 700,000. TCRdb reanalysed the RACE reads using MiXCR and keeps one entry per CDR3 protein. The V and J calls follow TCRdb's processing rather than the paper's. The top ten clones hold 2.5% to 3.5% of a sample with 190,000 or so distinct CDR3 sequences, approximately 31% of them seen once.

Notes on the study in general: Unchanged with DPC sensitization were TCRs above 1 in 1000 frequency. Significantly greater numbers of large CDR3 similarity clusters came from expanded TCRs than from controls.

This TCR derives from a woman aged 25 to 39 with alopecia areata. Some clones in this sample may be carry-over from other donors' samples. The sample in question was whole blood, obtained in connection with sensitization to the hapten diphenylcyclopropenone (DPC). The chain couples TRBV28 to TRBJ2-1; maybe TRBD2 (6 bases). The DNA of the CDR3 is TGTGCCAGCAGTTTTTACGGGAGCTCCTACAATGAGCAGTTCTTC. Its protein product is CASSFYGSSYNEQFF.